Listed below are T cell receptor beta chains from one sample, sequenced in a study of shared clonotypes between healthy human individuals. Clones were sequenced by immunoSEQ multiplex PCR, and TCRdb holds only the in-frame ones, with some missing. This sample carries hundreds of thousands of clones, 85% to 95% of them seen once, and the ten largest clones take less than 25%. Sequenced material: naive CD8+ T cells sorted from blood. These receptor sequences come from a man in his thirties or forties in good health. Each CDR3 is given with its conserved first and last residue. The D gene is left open where the match is weak. Clone size, where shown, is once, few, many, or a class for clones that have expanded.

d_gene	v_gene	abundance	j_gene	CDR3aa	CDR3nt
.	TRBV10-1	.	TRBJ2-1	CASSTIGDAEQFF	TGCGCCAGCAGTACGATCGGGGACGCCGAGCAGTTCTTC
TRBD1	TRBV9	.	TRBJ1-1	CASSGQGNTEAFF	TGTGCCAGCAGCGGACAGGGAAACACTGAAGCTTTCTTT
.	TRBV7-8	.	TRBJ1-1	CASSSTGVEAFF	TGTGCCAGCAGCTCAACCGGGGTTGAAGCTTTCTTT
.	TRBV29-1	.	TRBJ2-7	CSVASGAYEQYF	TGCAGCGTTGCTTCAGGGGCCTACGAGCAGTACTTC
TRBD2	TRBV7-9	.	TRBJ2-1	CASSLSGSNEQFF	TGTGCCAGCAGCTTGAGCGGGAGCAATGAGCAGTTCTTC
TRBD2	TRBV11-2	.	TRBJ2-7	CASSSGRLAGGSSYEQYF	TGTGCCAGCAGCTCGGGAAGGCTAGCGGGAGGGTCCTCCTACGAGCAGTACTTC
TRBD2	TRBV19	.	TRBJ2-1	CASSGLAGWEQFF	TGTGCCAGTAGCGGTCTAGCGGGGTGGGAGCAGTTCTTC
TRBD1	TRBV29-1	.	TRBJ2-3	CSVEGQNTDTQYF	TGCAGCGTTGAGGGACAGAACACAGATACGCAGTATTTT
.	TRBV5-4	.	TRBJ1-2	CASSFRSGDYGYTF	TGTGCCAGCAGCTTTAGGTCGGGTGACTATGGCTACACCTTC
TRBD1	TRBV5-1	.	TRBJ1-5	CASRPTGGDQPQHF	TGCGCCAGCAGACCAACAGGGGGAGATCAGCCCCAGCATTTT
TRBD2	TRBV19	.	TRBJ2-7	CASSMGLADFYEQYF	TGTGCCAGTAGTATGGGACTAGCGGACTTCTACGAGCAGTACTTC
.	TRBV6-5	.	TRBJ2-3	CASSYSMGSADTQYF	TGTGCCAGCAGTTACTCGATGGGATCAGCAGATACGCAGTATTTT
.	TRBV7-6	many	TRBJ1-5	CASSLGGGSNQPQHF	TGTGCCAGCAGCTTAGGCGGTGGTAGCAATCAGCCCCAGCATTTT
TRBD1	TRBV19	.	TRBJ2-1	CASTNRTGSNEQFF	TGTGCCAGTACTAACAGGACAGGGAGCAATGAGCAGTTCTTC
TRBD1	TRBV6-4	.	TRBJ2-3	CASSDQGAIDDTQYF	TGTGCCAGCAGTGACCAGGGGGCGATTGATGATACGCAGTATTTT
TRBD2	TRBV7-9	once	TRBJ2-5	CASSLRLAVTGQETQYF	TGTGCCAGCAGCTTACGGCTAGCGGTGACTGGCCAAGAGACCCAGTACTTC
TRBD2	TRBV5-8	.	TRBJ2-1	CASSALAGGYNEQFF	TGTGCCAGCAGCGCCCTAGCGGGAGGGTACAATGAGCAGTTCTTC
.	TRBV5-8	once	TRBJ2-7	CASSLYQVERYF	TGTGCCAGCAGCTTGTACCAGGTTGAACGGTACTTC
.	TRBV27	.	TRBJ2-5	CASSLVGGSETQYF	TGTGCCAGCAGTTTAGTAGGGGGTTCAGAGACCCAGTACTTC
TRBD2	TRBV5-6	.	TRBJ2-7	CASTASGRVYEQYF	TGTGCCAGCACCGCTAGCGGGAGGGTCTACGAGCAGTACTTC
TRBD2	TRBV28	.	TRBJ2-7	CASSFGTGGAGVLYEQYF	TGTGCCAGCAGTTTTGGGACTGGAGGGGCGGGAGTACTCTACGAGCAGTACTTC
.	TRBV27	.	TRBJ1-3	CASSLSWQPGNTIYF	TGTGCCAGCAGTTTATCATGGCAGCCTGGAAACACCATATATTTT
.	TRBV19	.	TRBJ2-2	CASSMGLNTGELFF	TGTGCCAGTAGTATGGGACTCAACACCGGGGAGCTGTTTTTT
.	TRBV27	.	TRBJ2-7	CASSLVGAETYEQYF	TGTGCCAGCAGTTTAGTCGGGGCGGAAACCTACGAGCAGTACTTC
TRBD1	TRBV14	.	TRBJ2-7	CASSLPTGGMYEQYF	TGTGCCAGCAGCCTACCTACAGGGGGCATGTACGAGCAGTACTTC
TRBD2	TRBV6-1	.	TRBJ2-1	CASSGSGTSGGFYNEQFF	TGTGCCAGCAGTGGTTCCGGGACTAGCGGGGGATTCTACAATGAGCAGTTCTTC
.	TRBV6-5	.	TRBJ1-5	CASALGELQPQHF	TGTGCCAGCGCACTAGGGGAGCTTCAGCCCCAGCATTTT
TRBD2	TRBV29-1	.	TRBJ2-1	CSVDGTRFYNEQFF	TGCAGCGTTGACGGGACTAGGTTCTACAATGAGCAGTTCTTC
TRBD2	TRBV6-5	.	TRBJ2-7	CASSYSIGRGGEQYF	TGTGCCAGCAGTTACTCGATCGGGAGGGGCGGGGAGCAGTACTTC
TRBD2	TRBV7-9	.	TRBJ2-7	CASSLGAGDSYEQYF	TGTGCCAGCAGCTTAGGGGCGGGAGACTCCTACGAGCAGTACTTC
.	TRBV27	.	TRBJ2-7	CASSLGFEVSYEQYF	TGTGCCAGCAGTTTAGGGTTTGAGGTCTCCTACGAGCAGTACTTC
.	TRBV2	few	TRBJ2-2	CARFTGELFF	TGTGCCAGGTTCACCGGGGAGCTGTTTTTT
.	TRBV7-9	.	TRBJ2-5	CASSRKQGLEETQYF	TGTGCCAGCAGCCGTAAGCAGGGGCTTGAGGAGACCCAGTACTTC
.	TRBV7-9	.	TRBJ1-2	CASSDQFRGYGYTF	TGTGCCAGCAGCGACCAGTTTCGGGGGTATGGCTACACCTTC
.	TRBV29-1	.	TRBJ1-4	CSVVRKGVEKLFF	TGCAGCGTTGTGAGGAAAGGGGTTGAAAAACTGTTTTTT
TRBD1	TRBV7-9	.	TRBJ1-3	CASRGGQAISGNTIYF	TGTGCCAGCAGGGGGGGACAGGCCATATCTGGAAACACCATATATTTT
TRBD2	TRBV9	.	TRBJ2-3	CASNGQGLAGTDTQYF	TGTGCCAGCAACGGACAGGGACTAGCGGGCACAGATACGCAGTATTTT
.	TRBV9	.	TRBJ2-2	CASSANYRLGNTGELFF	TGTGCCAGCAGCGCAAATTACAGGTTGGGGAACACCGGGGAGCTGTTTTTT
.	TRBV6-6	once	TRBJ2-3	CASSYLSGTTDTQYF	TGTGCCAGCAGTTACTTATCAGGGACCACAGATACGCAGTATTTT
TRBD1	TRBV27	.	TRBJ2-7	CASKGEGTGTYEQYF	TGTGCCAGCAAGGGGGAGGGGACAGGGACCTACGAGCAGTACTTC
.	TRBV5-6	.	TRBJ1-4	CASSFWVANEKLFF	TGTGCCAGCAGCTTTTGGGTGGCTAATGAAAAACTGTTTTTT
.	TRBV28	.	TRBJ2-5	CASSGDDETQYF	TGTGCCAGCAGTGGGGACGATGAGACCCAGTACTTC
.	TRBV15	.	TRBJ2-3	CATSSEGDTDTQYF	TGTGCCACCAGCAGTGAGGGTGACACAGATACGCAGTATTTT
TRBD2	TRBV2	few	TRBJ2-2	CASVTSGIGELFF	TGTGCCAGCGTAACTAGCGGTATCGGGGAGCTGTTTTTT
.	TRBV4-1	.	TRBJ2-1	CASSQDRPETFSYNEQFF	TGCGCCAGCAGCCAAGACCGGCCCGAGACATTCTCCTACAATGAGCAGTTCTTC
.	TRBV21-1	.	TRBJ1-2	CASSVRHSPTHFNYGYTF	TGTGCCAGCAGCGTTAGGCACAGTCCAACTCATTTTAACTATGGCTACACCTTC
.	TRBV5-4	.	TRBJ2-1	CASSLWWQEYNEQFF	TGTGCCAGCAGCTTGTGGTGGCAGGAGTACAATGAGCAGTTCTTC
.	TRBV7-3	once	TRBJ2-7	CASSFNRGYEQYF	TGTGCCAGCAGCTTTAATAGGGGCTACGAGCAGTACTTC
TRBD1	TRBV7-9	once	TRBJ1-4	CASSFRQGADEKLFF	TGTGCCAGCAGCTTCCGACAGGGGGCAGATGAAAAACTGTTTTTT